The text below deals with one T cell receptor beta chain. The record originates from a study of human T cells and chemical hapten exposure. The overall study: 2% DPC applied to a 2 cm by 2 cm arm area sensitized donors. Patients, mostly women, had alopecia areata, alopecia totalis or alopecia universalis.

Time point specified: pre-sensitization, week 0. Treatment described: therapeutic diphenylcyclopropenone sensitization with weekly scalp DPC. In the original workflow: Samples held a median of 95,638 TCRs, range roughly 23,224–750,000. MiXCR, run by TCRdb on the RACE reads, gives a single entry per CDR3 protein. The V and J calls were determined by TCRdb, not by the authors. Of under 90,000 distinct CDR3 sequences listed, around 10% were seen once; the top ten hold roughly 3.5%. This CDR3 region has 16 residues. V lost 2 bases to trimming and J lost 0 bases, with 12 bases between them. In germline, CDR1 is MNHEY, CDR2 SVGAGI.

This chain joins TRBV6-5 and TRBJ2-3, with no clear D. The TCR comes from a woman in her 40s with alopecia areata. Some clones in this sample may be carry-over from other donors' samples. Sequences were derived from whole blood, sampled in connection with sensitization to the hapten diphenylcyclopropenone (DPC). CDR3 residues: CASSYMAPPSTDTQYF. The DNA of the CDR3 is TGTGCCAGCAGTTACATGGCCCCCCCTAGCACAGATACGCAGTATTTT.